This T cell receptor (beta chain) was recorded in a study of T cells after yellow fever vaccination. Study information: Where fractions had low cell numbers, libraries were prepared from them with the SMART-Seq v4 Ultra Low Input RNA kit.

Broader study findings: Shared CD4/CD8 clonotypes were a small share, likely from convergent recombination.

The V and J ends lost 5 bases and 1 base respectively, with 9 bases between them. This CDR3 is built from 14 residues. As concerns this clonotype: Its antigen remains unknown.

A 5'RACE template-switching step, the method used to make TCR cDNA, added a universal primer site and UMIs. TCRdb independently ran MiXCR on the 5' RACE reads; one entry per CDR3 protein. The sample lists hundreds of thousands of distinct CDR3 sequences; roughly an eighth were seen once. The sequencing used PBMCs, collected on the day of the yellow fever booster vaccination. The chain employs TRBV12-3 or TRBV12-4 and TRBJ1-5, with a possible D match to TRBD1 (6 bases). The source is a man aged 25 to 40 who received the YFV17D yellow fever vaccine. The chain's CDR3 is CASSQQGSNQPQHF. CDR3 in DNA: TGTGCCAGCAGTCAACAGGGAAGCAATCAGCCCCAGCATTTT.